These 4 T cell receptor beta chains share one sample of origin, sequenced in a study of prognosis after radiotherapy for stage I lung cancer. Starting from genomic DNA, TCR beta CDR3 was amplified through two-round multiplex PCR. Each TRBV and TRBJ gene had its own primer in the first PCR round. TCRdb re-derived calls from the multiplex PCR reads in MiXCR, one entry per CDR3 protein. Here the sample spans 15,000 to 20,000 distinct CDR3 sequences, over 25% being singletons. The sequencing here drew on PBMCs, taken before or after stereotactic body radiation therapy (not recorded which). These receptors came from a donor aged 50 or older with non-small cell lung cancer.

There are a few counts of this clonotype. This could be a read error, since a much larger clone is one nucleotide away. The chain combines TRBV12-5 with TRBJ1-1, with no clear D. The CDR3 runs to 13 residues. Trimming left V 3 bases short and J 4 bases short, with 9 bases between. From germline, CDR1 is LGHNT and CDR2 FRNRAP. Written as DNA, the CDR3 is TGTGCTAGTGGTTTTGGTTTTAGCACTGAAGCTTTCTTT. Translated, it gives CASGFGFSTEAFF.

This clonotype was observed many times. The gene calls are TRBV28 and TRBJ2-7; tentative D call: TRBD2 (5 bases). CDR3 length: 15 residues. V lost 7 bases to trimming and J lost 0 bases, with 16 bases between them. Germline V gives CDR1 MDHEN, CDR2 SYDVKM. CDR3 protein: CASTQKPAVSYEQYF. CDR3 sequence (DNA): TGTGCCAGCACCCAGAAGCCAGCGGTCTCCTACGAGCAGTACTTC.

This clonotype was seen many times. The chain carries TRBV28 and TRBJ1-1; 7 bases agree with TRBD1. This CDR3 has 14 residues. The germline CDR1 and CDR2 sequences are MDHEN and SYDVKM. The V segment lost 3 bases and the J segment 5 bases; nucleotides outside the gene matches: 6. The CDR3 bases are TGTGCCAGCAGTTTTGACAGGGACTGGACTGAAGCTTTCTTT. As protein: CASSFDRDWTEAFF.

This clonotype was observed at least ten times. The chain joins TRBV4-1 to TRBJ2-1; D not resolved. Germline assignment: CDR1 MGHRA and CDR2 YSYEKL. CDR3 length: 15 residues. Trimming shortened V by 1 base and J by 6 bases, and 13 bases separated the two germline ends. The CDR3 bases are TGCGCCAGCAGCCAAGTCCGGAGTTCGGGCAATGAGCAGTTCTTC. Encoded protein: CASSQVRSSGNEQFF.